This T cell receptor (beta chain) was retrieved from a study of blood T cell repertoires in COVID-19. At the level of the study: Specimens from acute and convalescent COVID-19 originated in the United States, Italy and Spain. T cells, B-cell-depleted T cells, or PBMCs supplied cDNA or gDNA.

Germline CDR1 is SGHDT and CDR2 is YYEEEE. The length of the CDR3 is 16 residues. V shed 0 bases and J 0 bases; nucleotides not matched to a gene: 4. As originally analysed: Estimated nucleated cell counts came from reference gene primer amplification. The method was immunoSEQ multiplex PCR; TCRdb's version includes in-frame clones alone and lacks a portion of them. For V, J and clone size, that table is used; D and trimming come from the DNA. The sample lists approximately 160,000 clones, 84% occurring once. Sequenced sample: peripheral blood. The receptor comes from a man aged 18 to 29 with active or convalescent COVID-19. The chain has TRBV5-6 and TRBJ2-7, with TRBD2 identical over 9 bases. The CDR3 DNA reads TGTGCCAGCAGCTTGGGACTAGCGGCGAGCTCCTACGAGCAGTACTTC. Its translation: CASSLGLAASSYEQYF.